This T cell receptor (beta chain) derives from a study of identical twins (dated by TCRdb to 2016 to 2017). Background on the whole study: To test whether fetal clonotypes persist, this study deep-sequenced TCR alpha and beta repertoires from monozygotic twins, from unrelated adults of various ages, and from cord blood. To rule out contamination, the twin experiments were replicated at different times with different library preparation protocols.

For this clonotype: What antigen it recognizes has not been identified. The input lacks base qualities; no much larger clone sits a single base away.

Every donor in the study was a healthy Caucasian. The twin cohort consisted of three pairs of female monozygotic twins, all aged roughly 18 to 30 years. Miltenyi CD45RO+ enrichment and human naive T-cell isolation kits were used to isolate memory (CD45RO+) and naive T cells from PBMC. General conclusions and limits of the study: Invariant T cells such as MAIT and iNKT could partly confound zero-insertion analyses, although diverse VJ usage argued against such confounding for most clonotypes. Fewer insertions were carried by abundant cord blood beta clonotypes, a similar but weaker trend appeared in young adult naive repertoires, and no such trend appeared in memory repertoires. Because the same donors could not be followed over many years, conclusions were based on cross-sectional statistical analysis. A weaker excess of twin sharing was found in beta out-of-frame sequences because the signal-to-noise ratio was lowered by fewer shared sequences. Out-of-frame TCR alpha sequences shared between twins showed an excess of low generation-probability sequences compared with coincidental sharing between unrelated individuals. Recombination models systematically underestimated out-of-frame TCR alpha sharing in monozygotic twins but agreed with sharing between unrelated individuals.

V is reduced by 4 bases and J by 4 bases, leaving a spacing of 10 bases between them. CDR1 is given as SEHNR and CDR2 as FQNEAQ, both from the germline V gene (reference sequence). The CDR3 covers 14 residues, taking in both the cysteine and the phenylalanine. Only the CDR3 DNA stays, 42 bases, in frame from base 1. Library method: 5' RACE. Sequencing relied on an Illumina HiSeq 2000. Template switching introduced a universal primer binding site; the final cDNA contained a unique molecular identifier, enabling accurate counting of TCR cDNA molecules. Specific primers in the conserved constant-segment region were used to synthesize first-strand cDNA for TCR alpha and beta chains. Each cDNA library was double barcoded, with a SMART-Mk sample barcode plus Illumina barcodes, to control for contamination. Two successive PCR steps introduced TruSeq adapter sequences along with Illumina sample barcodes. TCR alpha and beta cDNA libraries were sequenced on the Illumina HiSeq platform with custom primers. The authors' analysis ran thus. MiGEC processed the raw reads to extract unique molecular identifiers, while MiXCR was used to determine the CDR3 positions. Recombination models were inferred per individual with the repgenHMM and IGoR tools using an EM algorithm. Shared clonotypes were analyzed with the tcR package in R, and sharing was normalized by the product of cloneset sizes. To study raw recombination without the effects of thymic and clonal selection, out-of-frame nonproductive sequences were analyzed. TCRdb trimmed public reads at Q25 via fastp, called clones via MiXCR and kept in-frame beta chains. Entries that share a CDR3 protein sequence are merged under the most common genes and DNA. Clone size and V and J calls follow TCRdb, not the original study. Recorded for this sample are hundreds of thousands of distinct CDR3 sequences; approximately 7% of them occurred a single time. Together, the top ten hold roughly 3.6% of the sample.

These data also formed part of another study, on yellow fever vaccine responses in identical twins. As that second paper reports: The authors reported that the T cell response to vaccination in identical twins appeared partly convergent and partly personalized. In identical twins, the study followed T cell clones that responded to the vaccine with precision.

The sequenced sample consisted of memory (CD45RO+) T cells sorted from blood. Per the publication, the cell subset or site label means: CD45RO+ enriched T cells. This receptor was taken from a woman aged 18-29 years in good health. The receptor chain draws on TRBV7-9 and TRBJ2-2, with a weak D call of TRBD1 (5 bases match). The DNA sequence is given as TGTGCCAGCAGCTCAACCACAGGCACCGGGGAGCTGTTTTTT. This is translated as CASSSTTGTGELFF. Extended through the reference TRBV7-9 and TRBJ2-2 proteins, this CDR3 yields the full variable domain: DTGVSQNPRHKITKRGQNVTFRCDPISEHNRLYWYRQTLGQGPEFLTYFQNEAQLEKSRLLSDRFSAERPKGSFSTLEIQRTEQGDSAMYLCASSSTTGTGELFFGEGSRLTVL.